Listed here are 23 T cell receptor beta chains from one sample, sequenced in a study of cytomegalovirus exposure and HLA in healthy donors (TCRdb year 2017). Libraries were constructed by the immunoSEQ multiplex PCR assay. For the multiplex PCR, a mixture combining 60 forward primers for TCR Vbeta segments and 13 reverse primers for TCR Jbeta segments was used. As stored in TCRdb, this immuneACCESS dataset retains in-frame rearrangements with V and J assigned. A fraction of the clones does not appear; measured against another copy, unresolved V genes explain less than half of the discrepancy, and the remainder lacks a known reason. The sample profile shows some 120,000 clones; about 80% of them were found once. The top ten hold roughly 2% of the sample. Specimen: PBMCs. The receptors come from a man aged 18-30 years in good health and CMV-seronegative.

The CDR3 loop is CASRGTGVTEAFF. For the CDR3, the DNA is TGTGCCAGCAGAGGGACAGGGGTGACTGAAGCTTTCTTT. The chain employs TRBV28 and TRBJ1-1; 10 nucleotides align to TRBD1. Germline-derived CDR1 and CDR2 are MDHEN and SYDVKM. The CDR3 spans 13 residues. J was trimmed by 5 bases and V by 6 bases; bases with no gene match: 3. Complete variable domain (other parts from reference TRBV28 and TRBJ1-1): DVKVTQSSRYLVKRTGEKVFLECVQDMDHENMFWYRQDPGLGLRLIYFSYDVKMKEKGDIPEGYSVSREKKERFSLILESASTNQTSMYLCASRGTGVTEAFFGQGTRLTVV.

The chain links TRBV7-3 to TRBJ2-5; 10 nucleotides align to TRBD2. This CDR3 comprises 15 residues. Losses at the gene ends were 5 bases for V and 5 bases for J; bases not matched to a gene: 8. Germline values: CDR1 SGHTA, CDR2 FQGTGA. Here the CDR3 DNA reads TGTGCCAGCAGCCTACTAGCGGGGAGTTGGGAGACCCAGTACTTC. This gives the protein CASSLLAGSWETQYF.

In this sample, this clone turned up once. The CDR3, as DNA: TGTGCCAGCAGCTTAGAAGGGGCTAGCGGGAGGGAGACCCAGTACTTC. It yields the protein CASSLEGASGRETQYF. This sequence joins TRBV7-2 and TRBJ2-5; 11 bases line up with TRBD2. Germline CDR1 reads SGHTA; CDR2 reads FQGNSA. This CDR3 is 16 amino acids long. V lost 1 base and J lost 5; bases outside the gene matches: 6.

The chain recombines TRBV4-2 with TRBJ1-1; 9 nucleotides agree with TRBD1. With 6 bases clipped from V and 1 base from J, the junction kept 12 bases outside the gene matches. CDR1 is LGHNA and CDR2 is YNFKEQ in the germline V gene. The CDR3 runs 17 residues. For the CDR3, the DNA is TGTGCCAGCAGACCCAGCCCGACAGGGGGAGGGAACACTGAAGCTTTCTTT. This codes for CASRPSPTGGGNTEAFF.

CDR3 in amino acids: CASSLGVAGGPPYEQFF. The CDR3, as DNA: TGTGCCAGCAGCTTAGGGGTAGCGGGAGGGCCTCCGTATGAGCAGTTCTTC. The genes are TRBV11-2 and TRBJ2-1; 11 nucleotides line up with TRBD2. CDR1 SGHAT and CDR2 FQNNGV come from the germline V gene. The CDR3 sequence is 17 residues long. The V and J ends lost 1 base and 8 bases, in that order; junction bases with no gene match: 10.

In DNA form, the CDR3 reads TGTGCCAGCAGTATGACACTCGTACCTCAAGAGACCCAGTACTTC. This encodes CASSMTLVPQETQYF. This sequence joins TRBV6-5 and TRBJ2-5; D remains ambiguous. From germline, CDR1 is MNHEY and CDR2 SVGAGI. The CDR3 length is 15 residues. The germline V and J ends were trimmed by 5 bases and 2 bases, with 15 bases remaining between them.

The V gene is TRBV5-5, the J gene TRBJ2-5, with a tentative D call TRBD1 (6 bases). This CDR3 comprises 13 residues. The V gene's germline CDR1 is SGHKS and CDR2 YYEKEE (reference sequence). Trimming stripped 6 bases from V and 1 base from J, with 10 bases between. CDR3 region: CASTTGIQETQYF. In nucleotides, the CDR3 is TGTGCCAGCACGACAGGCATCCAAGAGACCCAGTACTTC.

The chain couples TRBV6-6 to TRBJ1-1; no definite D call. Looked up from germline, CDR1 is MNHNY and CDR2 is SVGAGI (reference sequence). This CDR3 has 16 residues. V lost 5 bases and J lost 3, with 19 bases in between. The DNA for the CDR3 is TGTGCCAGCAGTCGAGACACACAGATCCCATACACTGAAGCTTTCTTT. Translated, it gives CASSRDTQIPYTEAFF.

This clone came up once. V and J are TRBV19 and TRBJ2-1; maybe TRBD2 (6 bases). Looked up from germline, CDR1 is LNHDA and CDR2 is SQIVND (reference sequence). V lost 8 bases to trimming and J lost 11 bases, with 22 bases between them. This CDR3 comprises 14 residues. In DNA form, the CDR3 reads TGTGCCAGTGTCAACGTCGGGACTGCGGATAAGCAGTTCTTC. Residues: CASVNVGTADKQFF.

This clone came up once. The conserved phenylalanine or tryptophan is not found at the CDR3 terminus, so this likely reflects a read error. This chain joins TRBV15 and TRBJ1-5; TRBD1 agrees at 8 bases. Looked up from germline, CDR1 is LNHNV and CDR2 is YYDKDF (reference sequence). Trimming took 4 bases from V and 2 from J; bases not matched to a gene: 10. The CDR3 consists of 17 residues. The CDR3 loop is CATSTGGAVSGNQPQHV. Written as DNA, the CDR3 is TGTGCCACCAGCACAGGGGGCGCGGTCTCTGGCAATCAGCCCCAGCATGTT.

V usage is TRBV15 and J usage is TRBJ2-3; 13 bases fit TRBD2. The germline gives CDR1 LNHNV, CDR2 YYDKDF (reference sequence). Unmatched junction bases numbered 9, after V lost 3 bases and J lost 0 bases. This CDR3 region has 19 residues. CDR3 coding DNA: TGTGCCACCAGCAGCGAAGGGGGACTAGCGGGGTCTAGCACAGATACGCAGTATTTT. Protein sequence: CATSSEGGLAGSSTDTQYF.

V usage is TRBV19 and J usage is TRBJ2-1; tentatively, D is TRBD1 (6 bases). Deletions cut 5 bases from V and 9 bases from J, with 17 bases between. From germline, CDR1 is LNHDA and CDR2 SQIVND (reference sequence). CDR3 length: 14 residues. The CDR3 protein is CASSSHREPGEQFF. As DNA, the CDR3 is TGTGCCAGTAGTTCACACAGGGAGCCGGGTGAGCAGTTCTTC.

V and J are TRBV7-9 and TRBJ1-2; D is unclear. The V gene lost 10 bases and the J gene lost 1 base, with 7 bases spanning the gap. Germline V gene data show CDR1 as SEHNR and CDR2 as FQNEAQ (reference sequence). There are 11 residues in the CDR3. In nucleotides, the CDR3 is TGTGCCACCCAGGTTAACTATGGCTACACCTTC. It specifies CATQVNYGYTF.

A word on this clone: Germline and junction disagree at one end, which may indicate a read error. This chain connects TRBV7-7 to TRBJ2-7, with 9 bases lining up with TRBD1. The CDR3 is 13 amino acids. Germline CDR1 and CDR2: SSHAT and FNYEAQ (reference sequence). DNA of the CDR3: TGTGCTAGCAGTCGGGACAGGGCTTACGAGCAGTACTTC. Its protein product is CASSRDRAYEQYF.

V usage is TRBV7-9 and J usage is TRBJ2-5, with a weak D call TRBD2 (5 bases). Trimming shortened V by 1 base and J by 4 bases, and 25 bases separated the two germline ends. The CDR3 has 19 amino acids. Germline assignment: CDR1 SEHNR and CDR2 FQNEAQ (reference sequence). The CDR3 DNA sequence: TGTGCCAGCAGCTTAGTGGGGTTCTTAAACTCGGGGATGTCAGAGACCCAGTACTTC. Translation gives CASSLVGFLNSGMSETQYF. Full variable domain (remainder filled in from reference TRBV7-9 and TRBJ2-5): DTGVSQNPRHKITKRGQNVTFRCDPISEHNRLYWYRQTLGQGPEFLTYFQNEAQLEKSRLLSDRFSAERPKGSFSTLEIQRTEQGDSAMYLCASSLVGFLNSGMSETQYFGPGTRLLVL.

This clone was picked up a small number of times. V is TRBV27 and J is TRBJ2-7, with D perhaps matching TRBD2 (5 bases). The CDR3 has 14 residues. Between the trimmed V and J ends, which lost 8 bases and 3 bases, there was a span of 17 bases. Germline assignment: CDR1 MNHEY and CDR2 SMNVEV (reference sequence). Here the CDR3 reads CASGTRMGIYEQYV. The CDR3 DNA reads TGTGCCAGCGGCACTAGAATGGGGATCTACGAGCAGTACGTC.

The chain couples TRBV10-3 to TRBJ2-3, with a possible D match to TRBD2 (6 bases). The CDR3 totals 13 residues. The V end was cut by 11 bases, the J end by 0 bases, with 12 bases between. The V gene's germline CDR1 is ENHRY and CDR2 SYGVKD. The CDR3 coding sequence is TGTGCCGTCAAGGGACTTAGCACAGATACGCAGTATTTT. Its translation: CAVKGLSTDTQYF.

The V gene is TRBV28, the J gene TRBJ1-2, with D uncertain. Germline values: CDR1 MDHEN, CDR2 SYDVKM. The CDR3 is 12 amino acids. The V gene lost 2 bases and the J gene lost 8 bases, with 9 bases spanning the gap. CDR3 coding DNA: TGTGCCAGCAGTTTACCGGGTTGGGGCTACACCTTC. Translation: CASSLPGWGYTF.

This clone has only a few counts. This chain joins TRBV5-1 and TRBJ2-3, with D possibly matching TRBD1 (6 bases). Looked up from germline, CDR1 is SGHRS and CDR2 is YFSETQ. There are 14 residues in the CDR3. V was cut by 1 base and J by 1 base, with 7 bases left in between. The CDR3 is CASSLQGRTDTQYF. The DNA for the CDR3 is TGCGCCAGCAGCTTGCAGGGGCGCACAGATACGCAGTATTTT.

The chain has TRBV10-1 and TRBJ2-1; weak D call: TRBD1 (6 bases). CDR3 length: 15 amino acids. Trimming cost V 7 bases and J 7 bases, with 20 bases left between them. The germline CDR1 and CDR2 sequences are WNHNN and SYGVQD (reference sequence). The CDR3 is CASNPDLDSWNEQFF. The CDR3 DNA reads as TGCGCCAGCAATCCCGATTTGGACAGTTGGAATGAGCAGTTCTTC.

The rearrangement joins TRBV11-2 to TRBJ2-7; 8 positions agree with TRBD1. The CDR3 covers 17 residues. V was pared by 1 base and J by 1 base, with 9 bases of the junction left unmatched. CDR1 and CDR2 (germline): SGHAT, FQNNGV. CDR3 residues: CASSLGVWQGASYEQYV. CDR3 nucleotide sequence: TGTGCCAGCAGCTTAGGCGTCTGGCAGGGGGCATCCTACGAGCAGTACGTC.

This clone was counted a few times. The gene calls are TRBV25-1 and TRBJ1-2, with D hard to call. With 10 bases removed from V and 7 bases from J, the gap between germline ends came to 19 bases. CDR1 MGHDK and CDR2 SYGVNS come from the germline V gene. The CDR3 runs 13 residues. This CDR3 reads CATTPRRGSGYTF. The CDR3 region has the DNA TGTGCCACGACCCCGCGCCGGGGAAGTGGCTACACCTTC.

This chain joins TRBV4-2 and TRBJ1-4; no clear D. Germline CDR1 is LGHNA and CDR2 is YNFKEQ. V dropped 1 base and J dropped 0 bases, with 18 bases sitting between them. The CDR3 runs 19 residues. This chain's CDR3 is CASSQVLGRGTSTNEKLFF. In nucleotides, the CDR3 is TGTGCCAGCAGCCAAGTCCTGGGTCGGGGTACATCAACTAATGAAAAACTGTTTTTT.